This TCR beta chain originates from a study of identical twins. TCRdb reprocessed the 5' RACE reads with MiXCR, giving one entry per CDR3 protein. The sample includes fewer than 900,000 distinct CDR3 sequences, 21% of them seen just once. Separately, the same data were catalogued under a study of T cells expressing NK-cell markers.

The sequencing input was PBMCs. The sequence was obtained from a woman under 30 in good health.

The CDR3 protein is CSARGTYNEQFF. The CDR3 DNA reads as TGCAGTGCTAGGGGCACCTACAATGAGCAGTTCTTC. The chain joins TRBV20-1 to TRBJ2-1; D is unresolved. V was clipped by 3 bases and J by 2 bases, with 5 bases between them. Germline loops: CDR1 DFQATT, CDR2 SNEGSKA (reference sequence). This CDR3 has 12 amino acids.